The T cell receptor (beta chain) under discussion was sequenced for a study of blood T cell repertoires in COVID-19. As for the study in general: Sites across the United States, Italy and Spain contributed samples from acute and convalescent COVID-19.

Study members were between about 18 and 100 years old and lived in roughly 24 US regions. Each participant's cohort was designated according to participant-reported clinical history. TCRdb's table, derived via immunoSEQ multiplex PCR, lists solely in-frame clones and lacks some. This table has over 250,000 clones, roughly 91% appearing once. The origin of this receptor is a woman aged 55-75 years in a cohort exposed to, infected with or recovered from COVID-19 (not recorded which). Sequences were obtained from PBMCs or T cells enriched from blood (not recorded which).

The CDR3 sequence: CASSPSGSLSYEQYF. Written as DNA, the CDR3 is TGTGCCAGCAGCCCTTCCGGGTCCCTCTCCTACGAGCAGTACTTC. The chain carries TRBV28 and TRBJ2-7; unclear D gene. The germline V gene encodes CDR1 MDHEN and CDR2 SYDVKM. There are 15 residues in the CDR3. Trimming shortened V by 6 bases and J by 0 bases, and 15 bases separated the two germline ends.